These 21 T cell receptor beta chains originate from one sample sequenced in a study of CD8 T cell repertoires and HIV-1 epitope variants. The data were produced by immunoSEQ multiplex PCR, yet TCRdb's version contains in-frame clones alone and is incomplete. This sample has several thousand clones, with about 62% found just once. These receptors have no known antigen. Sequenced material: cultured CD8+ T cells derived from PBMCs. The origin of the receptors is a male donor with HIV.

This clone was detected only once. The gene calls are TRBV7-9 and TRBJ2-1; TRBD2 matches at 8 bases. Germline V gives CDR1 SEHNR, CDR2 FQNEAQ (reference sequence). The CDR3 spans 14 residues. V shed 6 bases and J 7 bases; nucleotides not matched to a gene: 8. The chain's CDR3 is CASSREGVLNEQFF. Here the CDR3 DNA reads TGTGCCAGCAGTCGGGAGGGGGTCCTAAATGAGCAGTTCTTC.

The V and J genes are TRBV4-1 and TRBJ1-5; no firm D call. The CDR3 loop spans 17 amino acids. Trimming took off 0 bases at V and 4 bases at J, with 16 bases between the two ends. CDR1 and CDR2 from the germline V gene are MGHRA and YSYEKL. CDR3 sequence (DNA): TGCGCCAGCAGCCAAGATACGGCTGGCCTGGGGAATCAGCCCCAGCATTTT. This gives the protein CASSQDTAGLGNQPQHF.

V is TRBV7-2 and J is TRBJ2-7; 9 positions match TRBD2. J gave up 7 bases and V 1 base, and 8 bases lay outside the gene matches. CDR3 size: 15 residues. The germline V gene has CDR1 SGHTA and CDR2 FQGNSA. The CDR3 is CASSLVIAGVREQYF. For the CDR3, the DNA is TGTGCCAGCAGCTTAGTGATAGCGGGAGTGAGGGAGCAGTACTTC.

This sequence joins TRBV28 and TRBJ1-1, with no clear D. The CDR3 is 14 amino acids. The V and J ends lost 4 bases and 0 bases respectively, with 9 bases between them. Germline lookup yields CDR1 MDHEN and CDR2 SYDVKM. The CDR3: CASSYLDMNTEAFF. The CDR3 nucleotides are TGTGCCAGCAGTTACTTGGATATGAACACTGAAGCTTTCTTT.

The chain is built from TRBV30 and TRBJ1-3; D possibly corresponds to TRBD1 (6 bases). CDR3 size: 15 residues. CDR1 is GTSNPN and CDR2 is SVGIG in the germline V gene (reference sequence). Between the trimmed V and J ends, which lost 0 bases and 4 bases, there was a span of 13 bases. This chain's CDR3 is CAWSVGGYPGNTIYF. The CDR3 nucleotides are TGTGCCTGGAGTGTAGGGGGATACCCCGGAAACACCATATATTTT.

The chain combines TRBV27 with TRBJ2-7; 9 bases map to TRBD2. Germline CDR1 MNHEY, CDR2 SMNVEV (reference sequence). V lost 3 bases, J lost 2 bases, and 2 bases stayed unmatched. CDR3 size: 14 residues. CDR3 in DNA: TGTGCCAGCAGTTTTGGCGGGGGGGCCTACGAGCAGTACTTC. It translates to CASSFGGGAYEQYF.

The rearrangement uses TRBV27 and TRBJ2-1; 13 nucleotides agree with TRBD2. Germline V gene data show CDR1 as MNHEY and CDR2 as SMNVEV (reference sequence). The CDR3 has 15 amino acids. V shed 6 bases, J shed 9 bases, and the junction held 8 bases outside the gene matches. The CDR3 DNA sequence: TGTGCCAGCAGGCTGGGACTAGCGGGATCTCGTGAGCAGTTCTTC. Translated, it gives CASRLGLAGSREQFF.

The rearrangement uses TRBV5-4 and TRBJ2-5; the D gene is possibly TRBD2 (7 bases). The CDR3 sequence is 15 residues long. Trimming shortened V by 0 bases and J by 4 bases, and 13 bases separated the two germline ends. Germline CDR1 reads SGHNT; CDR2 reads YYREEE (reference sequence). The CDR3 region has the DNA TGTGCCAGCAGCTTGGTGGTCGGGGGGCGAGAGACCCAGTACTTC. It yields the protein CASSLVVGGRETQYF.

This clone was observed a handful of times. The V and J genes are TRBV29-1 and TRBJ2-1; D unclear. Germline CDR1 SQVTM, CDR2 ANQGSEA. The V end lost 1 base, the J end lost 6 bases, and 1 base lay between the germline ends. The CDR3 has 10 residues. CDR3 amino acids: CSVEGNEQFF. In DNA, the CDR3 is TGCAGCGTTGAAGGCAATGAGCAGTTCTTC.

The sample holds a few counts of this clone. The chain combines TRBV7-9 with TRBJ2-1; D ambiguous. The CDR3 extends over 13 amino acids. Germline CDR1 and CDR2: SEHNR and FQNEAQ (reference sequence). Deletions cut 2 bases from V and 7 bases from J, with 9 bases between. CDR3 residues: CASSLPRLNEQFF. DNA of the CDR3: TGTGCCAGCAGCTTACCCCGTTTGAATGAGCAGTTCTTC.

The CDR3 reads CASSSLIAGVGEQYF. Here the CDR3 DNA reads TGTGCCAGCAGTTCCCTGATAGCGGGAGTAGGAGAGCAGTACTTC. The chain is built from TRBV27 and TRBJ2-7, with TRBD2 matching over 9 bases. In germline, CDR1 is MNHEY, CDR2 SMNVEV (reference sequence). V was pared by 4 bases and J by 7 bases, with 11 bases of the junction left unmatched. The CDR3 has 15 residues.

A few counts support this clone. The V call is TRBV10-3, the J call TRBJ2-7; a possible D gene is TRBD1 (5 bases). This CDR3 has 14 amino acids. V lost 7 bases and J 0 bases, leaving 13 bases between the germline ends. Per the germline V gene, CDR1 is ENHRY and CDR2 is SYGVKD. DNA of the CDR3: TGTGCCATCAAAGATGGGGCCAGCTCCTACGAGCAGTACTTC. This codes for CAIKDGASSYEQYF.

J is TRBJ2-1 and V is TRBV4-1; 12 bases fit TRBD2. The CDR3 contains 17 residues. In germline, CDR1 is MGHRA, CDR2 YSYEKL. The V and J ends lost 0 bases and 5 bases, in that order; junction bases with no gene match: 5. CDR3 amino acids: CASSQDLAGGHDNEQFF. CDR3 DNA sequence: TGCGCCAGCAGCCAAGACCTAGCGGGGGGGCACGACAATGAGCAGTTCTTC.

The chain links TRBV18 to TRBJ2-1; 9 positions match TRBD1. Germline V gene sequence: CDR1 KGHSH, CDR2 LQKENI. This CDR3 has 16 residues. The junction had 5 bases not matched to a gene; V was cut back by 2 bases and J by 3 bases. This CDR3 reads CASSPAGTGIYNEQFF. In DNA form, the CDR3 reads TGTGCCAGCTCACCAGCCGGGACAGGGATCTACAATGAGCAGTTCTTC.

The DNA for the CDR3 is TGTGCCAGCAGACGATTACAGGGGTGGGAGACCCAGTACTTC. Translation gives CASRRLQGWETQYF. V is TRBV28 and J is TRBJ2-5, with 7 positions matching TRBD1. Germline V lookup: CDR1 MDHEN, CDR2 SYDVKM. The ends lost 6 bases at V and 5 bases at J; junction bases unmatched: 9. This CDR3 comprises 14 residues. Full variable domain (remainder filled in from reference TRBV28 and TRBJ2-5): DVKVTQSSRYLVKRTGEKVFLECVQDMDHENMFWYRQDPGLGLRLIYFSYDVKMKEKGDIPEGYSVSREKKERFSLILESASTNQTSMYLCASRRLQGWETQYFGPGTRLLVL.

V gene TRBV6-5 combines with J gene TRBJ2-5; 8 bases agree with TRBD2. The CDR3 sequence is 14 residues long. Looked up from germline, CDR1 is MNHEY and CDR2 is SVGAGI. Losses at the gene ends were 5 bases for V and 1 base for J; bases not matched to a gene: 3. CDR3 residues: CASSRTSGQETQYF. The CDR3 nucleotides read TGTGCCAGCAGTCGTACTAGCGGCCAAGAGACCCAGTACTTC.

This chain links TRBV28 with TRBJ1-3, with no clear D. Trimming cost V 6 bases and J 2 bases, with 11 bases left between them. CDR1 and CDR2 (germline): MDHEN, SYDVKM. The CDR3 is made up of 14 amino acids. CDR3 region: CASRPQVTGNTIYF. The DNA for the CDR3 is TGTGCCAGCAGACCTCAGGTTACTGGAAACACCATATATTTT.

This clone was seen a few times. This rearrangement joins TRBV5-6 to TRBJ2-7; TRBD1 aligns across 7 bases. The CDR3 is 14 residues long. In germline, CDR1 is SGHDT, CDR2 YYEEEE. The V segment lost 6 bases and the J segment 4 bases; nucleotides outside the gene matches: 10. The CDR3 coding sequence is TGTGCCAGCACTCTGGGGGACAGCGAATACGAGCAGTACTTC. As protein: CASTLGDSEYEQYF.

The CDR3 spells CASSPRFNTGELFF. CDR3 sequence (DNA): TGTGCCAGCAGTCCCCGATTTAACACCGGGGAGCTGTTTTTT. V is TRBV6-5 and J is TRBJ2-2, with D uncertain. The germline gives CDR1 MNHEY, CDR2 SVGAGI. V lost 5 bases, J lost 2 bases, and 9 bases lay in between. The CDR3 is made up of 14 amino acids.

The chain couples TRBV18 to TRBJ2-7; perhaps TRBD2 as D (6 bases). The CDR3 has 13 residues. Germline CDR1 is KGHSH and CDR2 is LQKENI. The ends were cut back, 2 bases at V and 5 bases at J, with 10 bases in the middle. The chain's CDR3 is CASSPYGGNEQYF. The CDR3 bases are TGTGCCAGCTCACCATATGGCGGGAACGAGCAGTACTTC.

This clone occurred a few times. The CDR3 here is CAISESRVEAFF. CDR3 bases: TGTGCCATCAGTGAGTCAAGGGTTGAAGCTTTCTTT. The J gene is TRBJ1-1, the V gene TRBV10-3; D uncertain. The CDR3 length is 12 residues. Trimming pared 0 bases from V and 7 bases from J, leaving 6 bases between. Germline assignment: CDR1 ENHRY and CDR2 SYGVKD.